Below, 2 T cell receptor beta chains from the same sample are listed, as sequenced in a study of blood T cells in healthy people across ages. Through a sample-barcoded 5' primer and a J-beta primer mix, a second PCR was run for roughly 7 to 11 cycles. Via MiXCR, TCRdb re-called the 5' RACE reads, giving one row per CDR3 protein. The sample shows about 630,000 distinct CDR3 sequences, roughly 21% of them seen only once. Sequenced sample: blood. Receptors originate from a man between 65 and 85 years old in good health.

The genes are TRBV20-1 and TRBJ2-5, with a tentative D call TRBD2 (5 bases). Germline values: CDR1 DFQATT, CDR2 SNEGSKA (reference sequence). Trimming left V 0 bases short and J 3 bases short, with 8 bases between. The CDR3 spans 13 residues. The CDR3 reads CSARDFGEETQYF. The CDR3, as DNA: TGCAGTGCTAGAGATTTCGGGGAAGAGACCCAGTACTTC.

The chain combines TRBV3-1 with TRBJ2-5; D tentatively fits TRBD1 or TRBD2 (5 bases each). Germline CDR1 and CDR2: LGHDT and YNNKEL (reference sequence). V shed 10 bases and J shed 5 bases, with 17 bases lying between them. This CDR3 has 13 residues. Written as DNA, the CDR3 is TGTGCCACCCGGACGGGACCCAGGGAGACCCAGTACTTC. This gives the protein CATRTGPRETQYF.